The clone carrying this TCR beta chain was counted between two and nine times. Its antigen is not identified. A much bigger clone sits one base away, suggesting this may be a read error. This sample is part of a study of T cells in Graves' hyperthyroidism and ophthalmopathy. Amplified regions were TCR beta CDR3 sequences from RNA transcripts. HTBI primers were employed in a first-round RT-PCR of the TCR CDR3. TCRdb recomputed calls from the multiplex PCR reads with MiXCR, one row per CDR3 protein. Among 340,000 or so distinct CDR3 sequences listed, around 16% were seen once. Germline CDR1 and CDR2: KGHSH and LQKENI. This CDR3 region has 13 residues. General study findings and limits: Ophthalmopathy stood apart from stable hyperthyroidism in a 13 V-J model.

V and J are TRBV18 and TRBJ1-1; D remains unclear. This TCR was recovered from a man aged 25 to 40 with Graves' hyperthyroidism. Material for sequencing was blood. The CDR3 region is CASSPQENAEAFF. CDR3 DNA: TGTGCCAGCTCTCCCCAGGAGAACGCTGAAGCTTTCTTT.